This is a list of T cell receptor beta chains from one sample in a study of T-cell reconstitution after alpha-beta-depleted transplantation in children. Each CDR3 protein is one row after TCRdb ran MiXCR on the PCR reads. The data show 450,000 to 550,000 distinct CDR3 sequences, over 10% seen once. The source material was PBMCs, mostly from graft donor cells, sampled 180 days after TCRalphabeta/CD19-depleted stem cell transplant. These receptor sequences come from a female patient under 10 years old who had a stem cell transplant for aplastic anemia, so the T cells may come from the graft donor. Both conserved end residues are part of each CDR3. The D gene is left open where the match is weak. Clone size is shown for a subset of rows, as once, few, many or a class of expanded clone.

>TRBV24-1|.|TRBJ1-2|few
CATSDSLWGYGYTF
TGTGCCACCAGTGATTCACTCTGGGGCTATGGCTACACCTTC
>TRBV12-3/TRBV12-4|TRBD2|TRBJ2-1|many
CASNPGTSGYNEQFF
TGTGCCAGCAATCCCGGGACTAGCGGCTACAATGAGCAGTTCTTC
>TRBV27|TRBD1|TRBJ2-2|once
CASSFGQGALLDTGELFF
TGTGCCAGCAGTTTCGGACAGGGAGCTCTCCTGGACACCGGGGAGCTGTTTTTT
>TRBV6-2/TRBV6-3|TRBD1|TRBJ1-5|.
CASTLTGALQPQHF
TGTGCCAGCACCCTCACAGGGGCGCTTCAGCCCCAGCATTTT
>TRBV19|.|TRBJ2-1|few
CASSIRRVGEQFF
TGTGCCAGTAGTATTCGGCGGGTAGGCGAGCAGTTCTTC
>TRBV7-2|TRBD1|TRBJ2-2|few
CASSLNRDRANTGELFF
TGTGCCAGCAGCTTAAACCGGGACAGAGCGAACACCGGGGAGCTGTTTTTT
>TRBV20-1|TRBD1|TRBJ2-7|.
CSARDRGRGQYF
TGCAGTGCTCGGGACAGGGGGCGCGGGCAGTACTTC
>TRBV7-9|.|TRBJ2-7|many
CASSPTSGIVQQYF
TGTGCCAGCAGCCCCACCTCCGGTATAGTTCAGCAGTACTTC
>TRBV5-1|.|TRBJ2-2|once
CASSPPRVGETGELFF
TGCGCCAGCAGTCCTCCTCGGGTGGGGGAGACCGGGGAGCTGTTTTTT
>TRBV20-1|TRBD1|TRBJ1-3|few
CSAGNDRAGGNTIYF
TGCAGTGCTGGCAATGACAGGGCGGGAGGAAACACCATATATTTT
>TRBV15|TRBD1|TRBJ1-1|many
CATSRGSQGGGTEAFF
TGTGCCACCAGCAGAGGTTCTCAGGGGGGGGGCACTGAAGCTTTCTTT
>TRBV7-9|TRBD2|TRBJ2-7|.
CASSSGLAAYEQYF
TGTGCCAGCAGCTCCGGACTAGCGGCCTACGAGCAGTACTTC
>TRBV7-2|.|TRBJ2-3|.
CASSLAITGGGDTQYF
TGTGCCAGCAGCTTAGCAATCACAGGGGGGGGAGATACGCAGTATTTT
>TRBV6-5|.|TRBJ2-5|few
CASSYGGSGEETQYF
TGTGCCAGCAGTTACGGGGGTAGCGGAGAAGAGACCCAGTACTTC
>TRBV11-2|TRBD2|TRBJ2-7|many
CASSLMGLAGGPRYEQYF
TGTGCCAGCAGCTTAATGGGACTAGCGGGAGGCCCTCGCTACGAGCAGTACTTC
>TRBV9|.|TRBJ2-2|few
CASSVVSLTGELFF
TGTGCCAGCAGCGTAGTGTCCCTCACCGGGGAGCTGTTTTTT
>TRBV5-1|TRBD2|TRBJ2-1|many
CASSFELAGGYNEQFF
TGCGCCAGCAGCTTCGAATTAGCGGGAGGGTACAATGAGCAGTTCTTC
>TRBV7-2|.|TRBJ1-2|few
CASSPMGPYGYTF
TGTGCCAGCAGCCCTATGGGTCCCTATGGCTACACCTTC
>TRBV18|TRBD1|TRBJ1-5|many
CASSDGQGLSNQPQHF
TGTGCCAGCTCAGACGGACAGGGCCTTAGCAATCAGCCCCAGCATTTT
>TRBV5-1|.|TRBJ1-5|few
CASSVGTNQPQHF
TGCGCCAGCAGCGTTGGGACGAATCAGCCCCAGCATTTT
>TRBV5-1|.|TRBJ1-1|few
CASSLVGRSMNTEAFF
TGCGCCAGCAGCTTGGTTGGCAGGTCCATGAACACTGAAGCTTTCTTT
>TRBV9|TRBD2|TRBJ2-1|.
CASSVWREGNEQFF
TGTGCCAGCAGCGTATGGAGGGAGGGGAATGAGCAGTTCTTC
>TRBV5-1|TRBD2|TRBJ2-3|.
CASSLAGAGGRTDTQYF
TGCGCCAGCAGCTTGGCCGGAGCGGGAGGGCGCACAGATACGCAGTATTTT
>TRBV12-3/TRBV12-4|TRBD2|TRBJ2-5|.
CASSWTAGGETQYF
TGTGCCAGCAGTTGGACAGCGGGGGGAGAGACCCAGTACTTC
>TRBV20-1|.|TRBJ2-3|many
CSARAELHPGSTDTQYF
TGCAGTGCTAGAGCCGAATTGCATCCCGGCAGCACAGATACGCAGTATTTT
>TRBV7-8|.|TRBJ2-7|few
CASSSPSRGSPYEQYF
TGTGCCAGCAGCTCTCCAAGTCGTGGGTCCCCCTACGAGCAGTACTTC
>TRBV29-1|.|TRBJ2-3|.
CSVLLQVLGGSTDTQYF
TGCAGCGTTCTTTTACAAGTACTAGGCGGTAGCACAGATACGCAGTATTTT
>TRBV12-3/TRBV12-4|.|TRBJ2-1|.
CASSFGTTVSNEQFF
TGTGCCAGCAGTTTTGGCACTACGGTTAGCAATGAGCAGTTCTTC
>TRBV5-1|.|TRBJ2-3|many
CASSSVRRDTQYF
TGCGCCAGCAGCTCCGTCCGGAGAGATACGCAGTATTTT
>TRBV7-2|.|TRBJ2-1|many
CASSLARGNEQFF
TGTGCCAGCAGCCTCGCGAGGGGCAATGAGCAGTTCTTC
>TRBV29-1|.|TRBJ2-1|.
CSVALDWSSYNEQFF
TGCAGCGTTGCTTTGGACTGGAGCTCCTACAATGAGCAGTTCTTC
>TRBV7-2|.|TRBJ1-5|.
CASSPRGGASNQPQHF
TGTGCCAGCAGCCCCAGAGGGGGGGCTAGCAATCAGCCCCAGCATTTT
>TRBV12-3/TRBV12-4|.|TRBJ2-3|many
CASEDEATDTQYF
TGTGCCAGCGAAGATGAGGCCACAGATACGCAGTATTTT
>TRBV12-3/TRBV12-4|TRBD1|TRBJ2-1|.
CASSSTGGSYNEQFF
TGTGCCAGCAGTTCGACAGGGGGCTCCTACAATGAGCAGTTCTTC
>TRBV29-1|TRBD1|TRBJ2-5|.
CSVEDRRPSQYF
TGCAGCGTTGAGGACAGGCGGCCGTCCCAGTACTTC
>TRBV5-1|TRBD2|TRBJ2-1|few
CASSLGEGPYNEQFF
TGCGCCAGCAGCTTGGGGGAGGGTCCCTACAATGAGCAGTTCTTC
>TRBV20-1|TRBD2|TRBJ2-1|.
CSARVLAGASDEQFF
TGCAGTGCTAGAGTTCTAGCGGGAGCTAGCGATGAGCAGTTCTTC
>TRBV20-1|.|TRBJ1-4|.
CSATVGGHEKLFF
TGCAGTGCCACAGTCGGCGGACATGAAAAACTGTTTTTT
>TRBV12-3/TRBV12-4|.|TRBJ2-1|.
CASSPRRNEQFF
TGTGCCAGCAGTCCGAGGAGAAATGAGCAGTTCTTC
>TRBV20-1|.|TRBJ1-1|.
CSARRGRTNTEAFF
TGCAGTGCCAGACGAGGACGAACGAACACTGAAGCTTTCTTT
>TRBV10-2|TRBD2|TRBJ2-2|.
CASKTSGSLGELFF
TGCGCCAGCAAGACTAGCGGGAGCCTCGGGGAGCTGTTTTTT
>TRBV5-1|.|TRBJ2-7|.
CASSLTDEQYF
TGCGCCAGCAGCTTGACGGACGAGCAGTACTTC
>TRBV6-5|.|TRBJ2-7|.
CASSYSRRTTYEQYF
TGTGCCAGCAGCTACAGTCGGCGGACCACCTACGAGCAGTACTTC
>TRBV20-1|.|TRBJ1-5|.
CSARAGEQPQHF
TGCAGTGCTAGAGCAGGAGAACAGCCCCAGCATTTT
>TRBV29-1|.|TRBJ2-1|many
CSVEDSTWNEQFF
TGCAGCGTTGAAGACAGCACGTGGAATGAGCAGTTCTTC
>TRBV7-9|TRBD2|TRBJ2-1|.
CASSASGASSYNEQFF
TGTGCCAGCAGCGCAAGCGGGGCGAGCTCCTACAATGAGCAGTTCTTC
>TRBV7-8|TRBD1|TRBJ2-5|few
CASSLVSVQGAGETQYF
TGTGCCAGCAGCTTAGTGTCTGTCCAGGGGGCAGGGGAGACCCAGTACTTC
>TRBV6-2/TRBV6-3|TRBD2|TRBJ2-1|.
CASSYSSSGRDNEQFF
TGTGCCAGCAGTTACTCGTCTAGCGGGAGGGACAATGAGCAGTTCTTC
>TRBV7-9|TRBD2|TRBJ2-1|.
CASSLLAGAGNEQFF
TGTGCCAGCAGCTTATTAGCGGGAGCGGGTAATGAGCAGTTCTTC
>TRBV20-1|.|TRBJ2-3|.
CSATRATGTDTQYF
TGCAGTGCTACGCGGGCTACTGGTACAGATACGCAGTATTTT
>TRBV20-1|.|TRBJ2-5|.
CSARPNSKETQYF
TGCAGTGCTAGACCTAACTCGAAAGAGACCCAGTACTTC
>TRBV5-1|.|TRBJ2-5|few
CASSLGQAGFQETQYF
TGCGCCAGCAGCTTGGGACAGGCGGGGTTCCAAGAGACCCAGTACTTC
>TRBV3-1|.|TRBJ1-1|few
CASSQGGGTEAFF
TGTGCCAGCAGCCAAGGAGGTGGGACTGAAGCTTTCTTT
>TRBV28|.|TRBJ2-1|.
CASSLDPPSLAASYNEQFF
TGTGCCAGCAGTTTAGACCCCCCCTCTTTAGCGGCCTCCTACAATGAGCAGTTCTTC
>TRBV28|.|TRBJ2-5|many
CASSPGTPGETQYF
TGTGCCAGCAGTCCTGGGACCCCTGGGGAGACCCAGTACTTC